One sample yielded the 20 T cell receptor beta chains listed below, sequenced in a study of Ad26.COV2.S vaccination and SARS-CoV-2 variants. Specified treatment: about 20 received Ad26.COV2.S at low or high dose, single or two shots; 5 received placebo; per-sample allocation not given. Repertoires come from day 63 after the first vaccine or placebo injection. The table came from immunoSEQ multiplex PCR; TCRdb's copy has only in-frame clones and leaves some out. The sample consists of about 420,000 clones, approximately 90% of them appearing once. Sequences were derived from peripheral blood, sampled in a trial of Ad26.COV2.S vaccine versus placebo. These receptors were obtained from a person aged 18-65 years who received the Ad26.COV2.S COVID-19 vaccine or a placebo.

The genes are TRBV5-8 and TRBJ2-5; a possible D gene is TRBD2 (7 bases). Trimming cost V 10 bases and J 0 bases, with 25 bases left between them. Looked up from germline, CDR1 is SGHTS and CDR2 is YDEGEE. This CDR3 is 17 amino acids long. The CDR3 here is CAQGGVAARINQETQYF. The CDR3 nucleotides are TGTGCCCAAGGGGGGGTAGCGGCACGAATAAACCAAGAGACCCAGTACTTC.

The chain joins TRBV6-4 to TRBJ2-7; 7 bases align to TRBD1. The CDR3 covers 14 residues. V shed 7 bases, J shed 4 bases, and the junction held 10 bases outside the gene matches. Germline V CDR1 and CDR2: MRHNA, SNTAGT. The CDR3 DNA sequence: TGTGCCAGCACCCCCAGGGGGATAAGTTACGAGCAGTACTTC. Its translation is CASTPRGISYEQYF.

This sequence joins TRBV4-3 and TRBJ2-2; D may be TRBD2 (6 bases). The CDR3 spans 15 residues. Germline lookup yields CDR1 LGHNA and CDR2 YSLEER. Trimming removed 2 bases at V and 5 bases at J, with 12 bases between. Written as DNA, the CDR3 is TGCGCCAGCAGCCAACGGAGGGCGGAGACCGGGGAGCTGTTTTTT. Its protein is CASSQRRAETGELFF.

V gene TRBV10-3 combines with J gene TRBJ2-1, with D unresolved. Germline values: CDR1 ENHRY, CDR2 SYGVKD. Deletions cut 0 bases from V and 10 bases from J, with 10 bases between. The CDR3 is 13 residues long. Here the CDR3 DNA reads TGTGCCATCAGTGAGTCGAGGCCCAGGGAGCAGTTCTTC. This translates into CAISESRPREQFF.

The rearrangement joins TRBV6-5 to TRBJ2-7, with D possibly being TRBD2 (6 bases). The germline V and J ends were trimmed by 4 bases and 3 bases, with 16 bases remaining between them. The CDR3 has 15 residues. The V gene's germline CDR1 is MNHEY and CDR2 SVGAGI. Written as DNA, the CDR3 is TGTGCCAGCAGTTTCAGGACTACCCCCTTCTACGAGCAGTACTTC. It specifies CASSFRTTPFYEQYF.

This sequence joins TRBV27 and TRBJ2-3; tentatively, D is TRBD1 or TRBD2 (6 bases each). CDR1 is MNHEY, CDR2 SMNVEV, per germline (reference sequence). This CDR3 region has 15 residues. The V gene lost 4 bases and the J gene lost 1 base, with 12 bases spanning the gap. The CDR3: CASSYGGPGTDTQYF. As DNA, the CDR3 is TGTGCCAGCAGTTATGGGGGGCCTGGCACAGATACGCAGTATTTT.

The chain is built from TRBV5-4 and TRBJ1-5; D perhaps matches TRBD1 (5 bases). CDR3 length: 15 amino acids. Deletions cut 4 bases from V and 0 bases from J, with 11 bases between. Germline assignment: CDR1 SGHNT and CDR2 YYREEE (reference sequence). The CDR3 is CASSIGGTSNQPQHF. The CDR3, as DNA: TGTGCCAGCAGCATCGGCGGGACTAGCAATCAGCCCCAGCATTTT.

The table lists this clone with a count of one. The V gene is TRBV24-1, the J gene TRBJ2-3; 7 bases agree with TRBD1. The germline CDR1 and CDR2 sequences are KGHDR and SFDVKD. V dropped 4 bases and J dropped 2; count of bases not matched to a gene: 5. The CDR3 is made up of 15 amino acids. DNA for the CDR3: TGTGCCACCAGTGACCGGGACAGATACACAGATACGCAGTATTTT. It is translated as CATSDRDRYTDTQYF.

The CDR3 region has the DNA TGTGCCAGCAGTTACTGGGGACAGAACACAGATACGCAGTATTTT. Protein: CASSYWGQNTDTQYF. V and J are TRBV6-6 and TRBJ2-3, with 7 bases that match TRBD1. This CDR3 comprises 15 residues. J was trimmed by 2 bases and V by 1 base; bases with no gene match: 3. The V gene's germline CDR1 is MNHNY and CDR2 SVGAGI (reference sequence).

The genes are TRBV2 and TRBJ2-2, with D hard to call. The germline CDR1 and CDR2 sequences are SNHLY and FYNNEI. Trimming shortened V by 2 bases and J by 5 bases, and 9 bases separated the two germline ends. This CDR3 has 14 residues. CDR3 nucleotide sequence: TGTGCCAGCAGTGAATTCCCGGCTACCGGGGAGCTGTTTTTT. Protein product: CASSEFPATGELFF.

This chain uses TRBV5-5 with TRBJ1-4; D uncertain. The V gene lost 7 bases and the J gene lost 2 bases, with 15 bases spanning the gap. The CDR3 length is 15 residues. CDR1 is SGHKS and CDR2 is YYEKEE in the germline V gene (reference sequence). This CDR3 reads CASRDGDFTNEKLFF. CDR3 sequence (DNA): TGTGCCAGCCGCGATGGGGATTTTACTAATGAAAAACTGTTTTTT. The entire variable domain, with the rest obtained from reference TRBV5-5 and TRBJ1-4, is as follows: DAGVTQSPTHLIKTRGQQVTLRCSPISGHKSVSWYQQVLGQGPQFIFQYYEKEERGRGNFPDRFSARQFPNYSSELNVNALLLGDSALYLCASRDGDFTNEKLFFGSGTQLSVL.

This chain connects TRBV11-3 to TRBJ2-1; 8 bases are shared with TRBD1. V was pared by 5 bases and J by 5 bases, with 8 bases of the junction left unmatched. Germline values: CDR1 SGHNT, CDR2 YENEEA. The CDR3 totals 15 residues. The chain's CDR3 is CASSPNRGSDNEQFF. The CDR3, as DNA: TGTGCCAGCAGCCCTAACAGGGGGTCGGACAATGAGCAGTTCTTC.

Only one count was recorded for this clone. V usage is TRBV6-6 and J usage is TRBJ2-3, with D possibly TRBD1 on 6 matching bases. The CDR3 loop spans 13 amino acids. Germline V gene data show CDR1 as MNHNY and CDR2 as SVGAGI (reference sequence). V lost 2 bases and J 6 bases, leaving 9 bases between the germline ends. This CDR3 reads CASSYQRGDTQYF. The CDR3 region has the DNA TGTGCCAGCAGTTACCAGAGGGGGGATACGCAGTATTTT.

V is TRBV3-1 (or the pseudogene TRBV3-2) and J is TRBJ2-7; TRBD2 matches at 7 bases. Per the germline V gene, CDR1 is LGHDT and CDR2 is YNNKEL (reference sequence). Trimming cost V 3 bases and J 2 bases; bases outside gene matches: 4. This CDR3 region has 14 residues. The CDR3 DNA sequence: TGTGCCAGCAGCCATGGGGGGGGGACCTACGAGCAGTACTTC. It specifies CASSHGGGTYEQYF.

The rearrangement joins TRBV19 to TRBJ1-3; no firm D call. The CDR3 spans 14 residues. The germline V gene has CDR1 LNHDA and CDR2 SQIVND (reference sequence). The V gene lost 6 bases and the J gene lost 4 bases, with 13 bases spanning the gap. Here the CDR3 DNA reads TGTGCCAGTAGCGCATCGGACGGAGGAAACACCATATATTTT. Protein sequence: CASSASDGGNTIYF.

This clone has just one count. The V gene is TRBV7-8, the J gene TRBJ2-7; 9 nucleotides line up with TRBD1. The CDR3 extends over 17 amino acids. V was pared by 1 base and J by 5 bases, with 12 bases of the junction left unmatched. Germline V lookup: CDR1 SGHVS, CDR2 FQNEAQ. DNA for the CDR3: TGTGCCAGCAGCTTAGAAGGGGCCGGGACAGGGAAAAACGAGCAGTACTTC. Protein sequence: CASSLEGAGTGKNEQYF.

The chain couples TRBV28 to TRBJ1-5, with 10 bases lining up with TRBD1. V shed 2 bases and J 6 bases; nucleotides not matched to a gene: 16. The CDR3 is made up of 19 amino acids. The germline CDR1 and CDR2 sequences are MDHEN and SYDVKM. The CDR3 spells CASSLAGTGVLVMSQPQHF. The CDR3 bases are TGTGCCAGCAGTTTAGCCGGGACAGGGGTGTTGGTCATGTCTCAGCCCCAGCATTTT.

The CDR3 here is CASSVSARGGYYGYTF. As DNA, the CDR3 is TGCGCCAGCAGCGTATCCGCCCGGGGGGGCTACTATGGCTACACCTTC. J is TRBJ1-2 and V is TRBV4-3, with D possibly TRBD1 on 6 matching bases. Germline assignment: CDR1 LGHNA and CDR2 YSLEER. This CDR3 region has 16 residues. V was clipped by 5 bases and J by 3 bases, with 19 bases between them.

The V call is TRBV28, the J call TRBJ1-3, with a possible D match to TRBD1 (6 bases). The CDR3 sequence is 16 residues long. Trimming pared 3 bases from V and 0 bases from J, leaving 12 bases between. CDR1 MDHEN and CDR2 SYDVKM come from the germline V gene. CDR3 coding DNA: TGTGCCAGCAGTTTTAGGGGGACGGCCTCTGGAAACACCATATATTTT. Its translation is CASSFRGTASGNTIYF.

The CDR3 DNA sequence: TGTGCCAGCTCACCATTAGGGGGCTCGGACGAGCAGTACTTC. Translation: CASSPLGGSDEQYF. The genes are TRBV18 and TRBJ2-7; 7 bases map to TRBD1. Germline V gives CDR1 KGHSH, CDR2 LQKENI. V shed 2 bases, J shed 5 bases, and the junction held 6 bases outside the gene matches. This CDR3 spans 14 amino acids.